These 8 T cell receptor beta chains were all obtained from the same sample, sequenced in a study of blood T cell repertoires in COVID-19 (TCRdb year 2020). Receptors were amplified or captured by the immunoSEQ multiplex PCR assay. Imported from immuneACCESS, the table was reduced by TCRdb to in-frame sequences with V and J called. These copies leave out some clones; in studies compared against another copy, an unresolved V gene accounts for under half, and the cause of the remainder is not known. The sample yields under 60,000 clones; about 83% were counted once. Roughly 6.5% of the sample comes from the top ten. Sequencing input: peripheral blood. Every receptor here comes from a woman aged 55 to 70 with COVID-19, enrolled during active disease.

CDR3 in amino acids: CASSLRTSGGLKGNQYF. The DNA of the CDR3 is TGCGCCAGCAGCCTAAGGACTAGCGGTGGGTTAAAGGGGAACCAGTACTTC. This sequence joins TRBV5-1 and TRBJ2-5, with TRBD2 identical over 10 bases. The junction had 19 bases not matched to a gene; V was cut back by 4 bases and J by 10 bases. Germline V CDR1 and CDR2: SGHRS, YFSETQ. CDR3 size: 17 residues.

This clone appeared a single time. The V gene is TRBV20-1, the J gene TRBJ1-5; weak D call: TRBD1 (6 bases). Per the germline V gene, CDR1 is DFQATT and CDR2 is SNEGSKA (reference sequence). This CDR3 has 18 residues. V was trimmed by 3 bases and J by 0 bases, leaving 21 bases between them. The CDR3 bases are TGCAGTGCTAGTCCCCGGGACACCCGATGGAGTAGCAATCAGCCCCAGCATTTT. The encoded protein is CSASPRDTRWSSNQPQHF.

The V call is TRBV5-1, the J call TRBJ1-4; D gene uncertain. This CDR3 is 14 amino acids long. Trimming shortened V by 4 bases and J by 4 bases, and 11 bases separated the two germline ends. CDR1 is SGHRS and CDR2 is YFSETQ in the germline V gene. CDR3 DNA sequence: TGCGCCAGCAGCCCGACAAGAATTAATGAAAAACTGTTTTTT. Encoded protein: CASSPTRINEKLFF.

This clone has more than one count but fewer than ten. J is TRBJ2-1 and V is TRBV18; TRBD1 agrees at 9 bases. V lost 5 bases and J lost 9; bases outside the gene matches: 8. Germline CDR1 is KGHSH and CDR2 is LQKENI. The CDR3 contains 14 residues. The CDR3 bases are TGTGCCAGCTCAGACGACAGGGGGATGGGTGAGCAGTTCTTC. Its protein product is CASSDDRGMGEQFF.

The rearrangement uses TRBV25-1 and TRBJ1-2, with D possibly matching TRBD1 (5 bases). The V gene's germline CDR1 is MGHDK and CDR2 SYGVNS. CDR3 length equals 13 residues. The V end was cut by 9 bases, the J end by 2 bases, with 13 bases between. CDR3 region: CASSSGLNYGYTF. DNA of the CDR3: TGTGCCAGTTCATCAGGGCTAAACTATGGCTACACCTTC.

V usage is TRBV2 and J usage is TRBJ2-2; 9 nucleotides match TRBD1. V was pared by 6 bases and J by 2 bases, with 10 bases of the junction left unmatched. From germline, CDR1 is SNHLY and CDR2 FYNNEI. There are 17 residues in the CDR3. DNA of the CDR3: TGTGCCAGCAGAGGTACACAGGGGGCTTTTAACACCGGGGAGCTGTTTTTT. It encodes CASRGTQGAFNTGELFF. The variable domain in full, completed from reference TRBV2 and TRBJ2-2, reads EPEVTQTPSHQVTQMGQEVILRCVPISNHLYFYWYRQILGQKVEFLVSFYNNEISEKSEIFDDQFSVERPDGSNFTLKIRSTKLEDSAMYFCASRGTQGAFNTGELFFGEGSRLTVL.

V and J are TRBV7-9 and TRBJ1-2; 9 bases are shared with TRBD1. The CDR3 totals 16 residues. The ends lost 3 bases at V and 1 base at J; junction bases unmatched: 6. Germline CDR1 and CDR2: SEHNR and FQNEAQ (reference sequence). CDR3 in amino acids: CASSFRTGVVNYGYTF. CDR3 DNA: TGTGCCAGCAGCTTTCGGACAGGGGTGGTTAACTATGGCTACACCTTC.

The gene calls are TRBV29-1 and TRBJ2-3; weak D call: TRBD2 (6 bases). The CDR3 length is 13 residues. The V end lost 2 bases, the J end lost 2 bases, and 8 bases lay between the germline ends. Germline CDR1 and CDR2: SQVTM and ANQGSEA. This chain's CDR3 is CSVERDSTDTQYF. Here the CDR3 DNA reads TGCAGCGTTGAAAGGGACTCCACAGATACGCAGTATTTT.